These T cell receptor beta chains were read from a single sample in a study of beta chain features in type 1 diabetes. TCRdb's table, derived via immunoSEQ multiplex PCR, lists solely in-frame clones and lacks some. The sample contains 640,000 or so clones, 10% to 15% of which appear only once. The sequenced material came from naive CD4+ T cells from blood. These receptor sequences come from a man between 18 and 35 years old with type 1 diabetes. Each CDR3 is given with its conserved first and last residue. The D gene is left open where the match is weak. Not every row has a clone size; where given, it reads once, few, many or a size class.

v_gene: TRBV21-1; d_gene: .; abundance: .; len: 14; j_gene: TRBJ2-3; CDR3nt: TGTGCCAGCAGCCCCTCGGGCCTTGAAGATACGCAGTATTTT; CDR3aa: CASSPSGLEDTQYF
v_gene: TRBV28; d_gene: .; abundance: .; len: 16; j_gene: TRBJ2-7; CDR3nt: TGTGCCAGCAGTTTAATGGGGGGCCTACAAAACTACGAGCAGTACTTC; CDR3aa: CASSLMGGLQNYEQYF
v_gene: TRBV5-1; d_gene: .; abundance: .; len: 13; j_gene: TRBJ2-2; CDR3nt: TGCGCCAGCAGCTTGGACAACACCGGGGAGCTGTTTTTT; CDR3aa: CASSLDNTGELFF
v_gene: TRBV11-2; d_gene: .; abundance: .; len: 12; j_gene: TRBJ2-7; CDR3nt: TGTGCCAGCAGCCGGGGGACCTACGAGCAGTACTTC; CDR3aa: CASSRGTYEQYF
v_gene: TRBV28; d_gene: TRBD2; abundance: few; len: 15; j_gene: TRBJ2-7; CDR3nt: TGTGCCAGCACCCAAGCGGGGTTTACCTCCTACGAGCAGTACTTC; CDR3aa: CASTQAGFTSYEQYF
v_gene: TRBV15; d_gene: TRBD1; abundance: few; len: 13; j_gene: TRBJ1-1; CDR3nt: TGTGCCACCAGCGCCCGGACAGGGTCAGAAGCTTTCTTT; CDR3aa: CATSARTGSEAFF
v_gene: TRBV18; d_gene: .; abundance: .; len: 11; j_gene: TRBJ2-7; CDR3nt: TGTGCCAGCTCACCACAGTCGGAGCAGTACTTC; CDR3aa: CASSPQSEQYF
v_gene: TRBV5-1; d_gene: TRBD1; abundance: few; len: 14; j_gene: TRBJ2-1; CDR3nt: TGCGCCAGCAGCTTGGGGCCGGGACAGAATGAGCAGTTCTTC; CDR3aa: CASSLGPGQNEQFF
v_gene: TRBV7-9; d_gene: TRBD2; abundance: .; len: 12; j_gene: TRBJ2-5; CDR3nt: TGTGCCAGCAGCATCCCGACTAGCGGGCCGAACTTC; CDR3aa: CASSIPTSGPNF
v_gene: TRBV21-1; d_gene: .; abundance: few; len: 19; j_gene: TRBJ2-5; CDR3nt: TGTGCCAGCAGCAAAGCTCGGCGGGACAGCCGCGAGTGGAAGGAGACCCAGTACTTC; CDR3aa: CASSKARRDSREWKETQYF
v_gene: TRBV6-5; d_gene: .; abundance: few; len: 14; j_gene: TRBJ2-3; CDR3nt: TGTGCCAGCAGTTTAGGACAGAGCACAGATACGCAGTATTTT; CDR3aa: CASSLGQSTDTQYF
v_gene: TRBV6-6; d_gene: .; abundance: .; len: 15; j_gene: TRBJ2-7; CDR3nt: TGTGCCAGCAGTTCCCCTGAGAGGTCCAACTACGAGCAGTACTTC; CDR3aa: CASSSPERSNYEQYF
v_gene: TRBV7-2; d_gene: .; abundance: few; len: 13; j_gene: TRBJ1-2; CDR3nt: TGTGCCAGCAGCCGGGGACTGCTGTCGAGCTACACCTTC; CDR3aa: CASSRGLLSSYTF
v_gene: TRBV27; d_gene: TRBD1; abundance: .; len: 22; j_gene: TRBJ2-6; CDR3nt: TGTGCCAGCAGTTTACGTAGTATAAATTCTGACAGGGCCGTAGCTGGGGCCAACGTCCTGACTTTC; CDR3aa: CASSLRSINSDRAVAGANVLTF
v_gene: TRBV11-2; d_gene: .; abundance: few; len: 13; j_gene: TRBJ2-1; CDR3nt: TGTGCCAGCAGGGGGTTGGCCCCGGATGAGCAGTTCTTC; CDR3aa: CASRGLAPDEQFF
v_gene: TRBV19; d_gene: .; abundance: few; len: 16; j_gene: TRBJ2-6; CDR3nt: TGTGCCAGTAGTGGTCCGACGTGGACGGGGGCCAACGTCCTGACTTTC; CDR3aa: CASSGPTWTGANVLTF
v_gene: TRBV5-1; d_gene: TRBD1; abundance: .; len: 14; j_gene: TRBJ2-7; CDR3nt: TGCGCCAGCAGCAGTCGGACAGGGGACGACGAGCAGTACTTC; CDR3aa: CASSSRTGDDEQYF
v_gene: TRBV28; d_gene: .; abundance: few; len: 12; j_gene: TRBJ2-7; CDR3nt: TGTGCCAGCAGTTTAGACGGTTACGAGCAGTACTTC; CDR3aa: CASSLDGYEQYF
v_gene: TRBV4-1; d_gene: TRBD2; abundance: .; len: 17; j_gene: TRBJ2-5; CDR3nt: TGCGCCAGCAGCCAGCCCGCGGGCGGGGGGACGACGGAGACCCAGTACTTC; CDR3aa: CASSQPAGGGTTETQYF
v_gene: TRBV5-4; d_gene: TRBD1; abundance: few; len: 15; j_gene: TRBJ1-2; CDR3nt: TGTGCCAGCAGCTTGTTAGGACAGGGGAACTATGGCTACACCTTC; CDR3aa: CASSLLGQGNYGYTF
v_gene: TRBV5-4; d_gene: TRBD1; abundance: .; len: 13; j_gene: TRBJ2-4; CDR3nt: TGTGCCAGCAGCCGTGAACAGGGGGAATCGACTTCTTTC; CDR3aa: CASSREQGESTSF
v_gene: TRBV4-2; d_gene: .; abundance: few; len: 17; j_gene: TRBJ2-2; CDR3nt: TGTGCCAGCAGCCCCAACCCCCCACAGGGGAACACCGGGGAGCTGTTTTTT; CDR3aa: CASSPNPPQGNTGELFF
v_gene: TRBV29-1; d_gene: .; abundance: .; len: 17; j_gene: TRBJ1-1; CDR3nt: TGCAGCGCAGGGGCATTGGGGGCCCCGGGGGGGCGCACTGAAGCTTTCTTT; CDR3aa: CSAGALGAPGGRTEAFF
v_gene: TRBV30; d_gene: .; abundance: .; len: 12; j_gene: TRBJ1-6; CDR3nt: TGTGCCTGGTCCCCCGGGAGTGCACCCCTCCACTTT; CDR3aa: CAWSPGSAPLHF
v_gene: TRBV18; d_gene: .; abundance: .; len: 13; j_gene: TRBJ2-5; CDR3nt: TGTGCCAGCTCACGGGATCTACAAGAGACCCAGTACTTC; CDR3aa: CASSRDLQETQYF
v_gene: TRBV5-1; d_gene: .; abundance: .; len: 15; j_gene: TRBJ1-1; CDR3nt: TGCGCCAGCAGCTCCGAACGTAGCGGGCAGACTGAAGCTTTCTTT; CDR3aa: CASSSERSGQTEAFF
v_gene: TRBV11-3; d_gene: .; abundance: .; len: 14; j_gene: TRBJ2-3; CDR3nt: TGTGCCAGCAGCCCCATGCAGGCCGTTGATACGCAGTATTTT; CDR3aa: CASSPMQAVDTQYF
v_gene: TRBV19; d_gene: .; abundance: .; len: 14; j_gene: TRBJ2-7; CDR3nt: TGTGCCAGTAGTATGGCGGTAAAGTCCTACGAGCAGTACTTC; CDR3aa: CASSMAVKSYEQYF
v_gene: TRBV30; d_gene: TRBD1; abundance: .; len: 16; j_gene: TRBJ1-6; CDR3nt: TGTGCCTGGAGTCTCCTTCCCGGGACAGGGCGGTCACCCCTCCACTTT; CDR3aa: CAWSLLPGTGRSPLHF
v_gene: TRBV6-1; d_gene: .; abundance: few; len: 17; j_gene: TRBJ2-1; CDR3nt: TGTGCCAGCAGTGAAGCTTCCCCGAGGGGGTCCTACAATGAGCAGTTCTTC; CDR3aa: CASSEASPRGSYNEQFF
v_gene: TRBV7-6; d_gene: TRBD1; abundance: .; len: 14; j_gene: TRBJ1-1; CDR3nt: TGTGCCAGCAGCGCCGGGACAGCGAACACTGAAGCTTTCTTT; CDR3aa: CASSAGTANTEAFF